Each of the 9 T cell receptor beta chains below was sequenced from the same sample in a study of blood T cell repertoires in COVID-19 (dated by TCRdb to 2020 to 2021). The protocol used for the library was the immunoSEQ multiplex PCR assay. Here the immuneACCESS table is served through TCRdb, limited to in-frame sequences with V and J called. Missing clones are a known gap in these copies; in checked studies unresolved V genes cover under half, and the rest lacks a known reason. The sample profile shows roughly 60,000 clones; roughly three quarters of them were found once. The ten largest clones represent 25% to 40% of the sample. Sequencing was performed on peripheral blood. The receptors stem from a human donor in a cohort sampled during active COVID-19.

In DNA form, the CDR3 reads TGCGCCAGCAGCCAACGGGACAGGGGCAATGAGCAGTTCTTC. Translation gives CASSQRDRGNEQFF. The rearrangement links TRBV4-1 to TRBJ2-1; 10 bases line up with TRBD1. After removal of 2 bases from V and 6 bases from J, the junction contained 1 base not matched to a gene. Per the germline V gene, CDR1 is MGHRA and CDR2 is YSYEKL. The CDR3 length is 14 residues.

Points on this clone: The junction and the germline gene differ at one end; a read error may be behind it. The chain recombines TRBV7-7 with TRBJ2-1; D is possibly TRBD2 (5 bases). The CDR3 is 13 amino acids. Looked up from germline, CDR1 is SSHAT and CDR2 is FNYEAQ (reference sequence). The CDR3, as DNA: TGTGCTAGCAGCGCCGGGACCTACAATGAGCAGTTCTTC. Amino acids: CASSAGTYNEQFF.

The table lists this clone with a few counts. The chain has TRBV28 and TRBJ1-6; D is undetermined. From germline, CDR1 is MDHEN and CDR2 SYDVKM. V shed 7 bases and J shed 0 bases, with 10 bases lying between them. The CDR3 totals 15 residues. The CDR3 coding sequence is TGTGCCAGCACTATACGAGGCTCCTATAATTCACCCCTCCACTTT. It is translated as CASTIRGSYNSPLHF.

This chain uses TRBV4-1 with TRBJ2-3, with D possibly matching TRBD1 (6 bases). The CDR3 runs to 18 residues. V lost 3 bases to trimming and J lost 0 bases, with 19 bases between them. CDR1 and CDR2 from the germline V gene are MGHRA and YSYEKL. The CDR3 DNA is TGCGCCAGCAGCCAGCCCCCTCAAGCAGGGGCAAGCACAGATACGCAGTATTTT. It codes for CASSQPPQAGASTDTQYF.

The J gene is TRBJ2-1, the V gene TRBV6-1; possibly TRBD2 for D (6 bases). The CDR3 runs to 16 residues. CDR1 MNHNS and CDR2 SASEGT come from the germline V gene. Trimming cost V 4 bases and J 5 bases, with 18 bases left between them. The CDR3 nucleotides read TGTGCCAGCAGTGCTCCGGGACTTTCTATTAACAATGAGCAGTTCTTC. Translated, it gives CASSAPGLSINNEQFF.

The chain combines TRBV5-1 with TRBJ2-7; TRBD2 is a possible D gene (6 bases). The ends were cut back, 0 bases at V and 4 bases at J, with 11 bases in the middle. CDR3 length: 14 residues. Germline lookup yields CDR1 SGHRS and CDR2 YFSETQ. The CDR3 is CASSLGGIEYEQYF. DNA for the CDR3: TGCGCCAGCAGCTTGGGCGGGATCGAATACGAGCAGTACTTC. Based on the CDR3 plus reference TRBV5-1 and TRBJ2-7, the full variable domain is KAGVTQTPRYLIKTRGQQVTLSCSPISGHRSVSWYQQTPGQGLQFLFEYFSETQRNKGNFPGRFSGRQFSNSRSEMNVSTLELGDSALYLCASSLGGIEYEQYFGPGTRLTVT.

This clone was recorded many times. The CDR3 DNA follows: TGTGCCACCAGTGATGGGGACAGGGGGATGGCTGGCTACACCTTC. This translates into CATSDGDRGMAGYTF. V and J are TRBV24-1 and TRBJ1-2; TRBD1 agrees at 11 bases. The V gene's germline CDR1 is KGHDR and CDR2 SFDVKD. CDR3 size: 15 residues. V was clipped by 3 bases and J by 7 bases; unmatched bases: 6.

The table lists this clone with many counts. This chain connects TRBV13 to TRBJ2-7; the D gene is possibly TRBD1 (7 bases). V lost 2 bases and J 4 bases, leaving 15 bases between the germline ends. The germline V gene encodes CDR1 PRHDT and CDR2 FYEKMQ (reference sequence). The CDR3 contains 15 residues. The DNA of the CDR3 is TGTGCCAGCAGCTTACGCGGGACAGCCCTTTACGAGCAGTACTTC. Translation: CASSLRGTALYEQYF.

The chain employs TRBV12-5 and TRBJ2-2, with 7 bases identical to TRBD1. The V gene's germline CDR1 is LGHNT and CDR2 FRNRAP. CDR3 length equals 16 residues. The junction had 11 bases not matched to a gene; V was cut back by 7 bases and J by 3 bases. DNA for the CDR3: TGTGCTAGTGCCCCCCTAGGGGGCGAAGACACCGGGGAGCTGTTTTTT. It specifies CASAPLGGEDTGELFF.